One sample yielded the 20 T cell receptor beta chains listed below, sequenced in a study of radiation and T cells in renal cell carcinoma. Method: immunoSEQ multiplex PCR; TCRdb's copy keeps in-frame clones and lacks some. The table records around 130,000 clones, approximately 90% of them present only once. The time point here: blood 2 weeks post-SBRT. Sample treatment: 15 Gy SBRT to primary tumor, nephrectomy 4 weeks later. The specimen comprised blood, sampled from a patient whose treatment included radiotherapy and nephrectomy. These receptors were obtained from a woman aged 70 to 79 with renal cell carcinoma.

This chain connects TRBV7-2 to TRBJ2-6; tentative D call: TRBD2 (5 bases). Trimming pared 5 bases from V and 2 bases from J, leaving 22 bases between. Germline assignment: CDR1 SGHTA and CDR2 FQGNSA. CDR3 length: 19 residues. The CDR3: CASSPYSVTRIPGANVLTF. The DNA for the CDR3 is TGTGCCAGCAGCCCCTATTCCGTAACTAGAATCCCTGGGGCCAACGTCCTGACTTTC. Based on the CDR3 plus reference TRBV7-2 and TRBJ2-6, the full variable domain is GAGVSQSPSNKVTEKGKDVELRCDPISGHTALYWYRQSLGQGLEFLIYFQGNSAPDKSGLPSDRFSAERTGGSVSTLTIQRTQQEDSAVYLCASSPYSVTRIPGANVLTFGAGSRLTVL.

The chain joins TRBV30 to TRBJ2-7, with D possibly matching TRBD2 (5 bases). The CDR3 covers 13 residues. CDR1 and CDR2 (germline): GTSNPN, SVGIG (reference sequence). Trimming shortened V by 2 bases and J by 5 bases, and 13 bases separated the two germline ends. CDR3 DNA: TGTGCCTGGAGTCGGGGTTTTACGGACGAGCAGTACTTC. Protein product: CAWSRGFTDEQYF. The full variable domain, its missing parts supplied by reference TRBV30 and TRBJ2-7, is SQTIHQWPATLVQPVGSPLSLECTVEGTSNPNLYWYRQAAGRGLQLLFYSVGIGQISSEVPQNLSASRPQDRQFILSSKKLLLSDSGFYLCAWSRGFTDEQYFGPGTRLTVT.

V usage is TRBV5-1 and J usage is TRBJ2-3, with TRBD2 as a possible D gene (6 bases). Per the germline V gene, CDR1 is SGHRS and CDR2 is YFSETQ. V was clipped by 6 bases and J by 4 bases, with 15 bases between them. The CDR3 loop spans 14 amino acids. CDR3 region: CASTAAGGADTQYF. The CDR3 DNA is TGCGCCAGCACGGCGGCAGGCGGGGCAGATACGCAGTATTTT.

The chain uses TRBV7-9 and TRBJ1-3; D remains unclear. The CDR3 has 17 amino acids. Germline loops: CDR1 SEHNR, CDR2 FQNEAQ (reference sequence). The germline V and J ends were trimmed by 4 bases and 0 bases, with 16 bases remaining between them. The CDR3: CASSSLTDGRSGNTIYF. The CDR3 coding sequence is TGTGCCAGCAGCTCCCTGACCGACGGCCGCTCTGGAAACACCATATATTTT.

The V and J genes are TRBV5-1 and TRBJ2-1, with TRBD2 matching 13 bases. Germline V CDR1 and CDR2: SGHRS, YFSETQ. V lost 4 bases, J lost 3 bases, and 1 base stayed unmatched. CDR3 length: 15 residues. CDR3 sequence (DNA): TGCGCCAGCAGCCGACTAGCGGGGGGCTACAATGAGCAGTTCTTC. Protein product: CASSRLAGGYNEQFF.

The chain uses TRBV5-1 and TRBJ2-1; TRBD2 aligns across 11 bases. The CDR3 length is 15 residues. J gave up 1 base and V 6 bases, and 3 bases lay outside the gene matches. Germline loops: CDR1 SGHRS, CDR2 YFSETQ. CDR3 region: CASMGLAASYNEQFF. The CDR3 DNA sequence: TGCGCCAGCATGGGACTAGCGGCTTCCTACAATGAGCAGTTCTTC. The variable domain in full, completed from reference TRBV5-1 and TRBJ2-1, reads KAGVTQTPRYLIKTRGQQVTLSCSPISGHRSVSWYQQTPGQGLQFLFEYFSETQRNKGNFPGRFSGRQFSNSRSEMNVSTLELGDSALYLCASMGLAASYNEQFFGPGTRLTVL.

The gene calls are TRBV4-2 and TRBJ1-2, with D perhaps matching TRBD1 (5 bases). Trimming stripped 3 bases from V and 8 bases from J, with 7 bases between. The CDR3 covers 11 residues. Germline CDR1 LGHNA, CDR2 YNFKEQ. The CDR3 loop reads CASSQGRGYTF. CDR3 DNA sequence: TGTGCCAGCAGCCAGGGACGGGGCTACACCTTC.

This chain uses TRBV5-1 with TRBJ2-1; 9 bases are shared with TRBD1. Germline V gene lookup returns CDR1 SGHRS and CDR2 YFSETQ. V was pared by 4 bases and J by 7 bases, with 6 bases of the junction left unmatched. The CDR3 runs 14 residues. In DNA, the CDR3 is TGCGCCAGCAGCCCGGGACAGGGTAAGAATGAGCAGTTCTTC. It specifies CASSPGQGKNEQFF.

The rearrangement joins TRBV7-2 to TRBJ1-2, with D unclear. V lost 7 bases to trimming and J lost 0 bases, with 15 bases between them. This CDR3 comprises 15 residues. Germline V gene sequence: CDR1 SGHTA, CDR2 FQGNSA. CDR3 nucleotides: TGTGCCAGCATACCCTCCCCGGTTTCTAACTATGGCTACACCTTC. It encodes CASIPSPVSNYGYTF.

V and J are TRBV11-3 and TRBJ2-7, with D possibly TRBD2 on 5 matching bases. Germline V CDR1 and CDR2: SGHNT, YENEEA. The CDR3 spans 12 residues. V gave up 4 bases and J gave up 12 bases, with 16 bases separating them. The CDR3 DNA sequence: TGTGCCAGCAGCTCTCGACGGGGTTTAATGTACTTC. Protein sequence: CASSSRRGLMYF. Together with reference TRBV11-3 and TRBJ2-7, the CDR3 gives the full variable domain: EAGVVQSPRYKIIEKKQPVAFWCNPISGHNTLYWYLQNLGQGPELLIRYENEEAVDDSQLPKDRFSAERLKGVDSTLKIQPAELGDSAVYLCASSSRRGLMYFGPGTRLTVT.

The V and J genes are TRBV9 and TRBJ2-3; TRBD2 matches at 14 bases. Losses at the gene ends were 3 bases for V and 3 bases for J; bases not matched to a gene: 6. CDR3 size: 17 residues. The germline gives CDR1 SGDLS, CDR2 YYNGEE. The CDR3 DNA is TGTGCCAGCAGCGCTCAGACTAGCGGGGGGGTAACAGATACGCAGTATTTT. As protein: CASSAQTSGGVTDTQYF.

This clone has more than one count but fewer than ten. The rearrangement joins TRBV7-8 to TRBJ1-6; D not resolved. Germline lookup yields CDR1 SGHVS and CDR2 FQNEAQ. The CDR3 has 14 residues. Trimming took 3 bases from V and 5 from J, leaving 8 bases between them. This chain's CDR3 is CASSFTSDNSPLHF. CDR3 coding DNA: TGTGCCAGCAGCTTTACGTCAGATAATTCACCCCTCCACTTT.

This clone was seen only a few times. This chain links TRBV5-4 with TRBJ1-1; no reliable D call. The V end was cut by 3 bases, the J end by 1 base, with 7 bases between. Germline lookup yields CDR1 SGHNT and CDR2 YYREEE (reference sequence). The CDR3 has 13 amino acids. The CDR3 region has the DNA TGTGCCAGCAGCTCTCCAAGGAACACTGAAGCTTTCTTT. Protein sequence: CASSSPRNTEAFF.

This sequence joins TRBV6-1 and TRBJ2-2; D call uncertain. The CDR3 has 14 residues. Between the trimmed V and J ends, which lost 2 bases and 6 bases, there was a span of 10 bases. Germline CDR1 reads MNHNS; CDR2 reads SASEGT. Written as DNA, the CDR3 is TGTGCCAGCAGTGAAAACTTAGGTGCCGGGGAGCTGTTTTTT. Translated, it gives CASSENLGAGELFF.

The chain carries TRBV30 and TRBJ2-3, with D tentatively TRBD1 (6 bases). The CDR3 covers 16 residues. Trimming took 3 bases from V and 2 from J, leaving 18 bases between them. Germline V lookup: CDR1 GTSNPN, CDR2 SVGIG (reference sequence). The CDR3 is CAWRSGRGKFTDTQYF. The CDR3 DNA reads as TGTGCCTGGAGAAGCGGCAGGGGTAAATTCACAGATACGCAGTATTTT.

This chain connects TRBV4-1 to TRBJ1-2, with D possibly matching TRBD1 (5 bases). CDR3 size: 16 residues. V shed 4 bases and J shed 2 bases, with 17 bases lying between them. The germline gives CDR1 MGHRA, CDR2 YSYEKL. CDR3 sequence reads: CASSRVQAQVNYGYTF. Written as DNA, the CDR3 is TGCGCCAGCAGCCGCGTCCAGGCACAGGTGAACTATGGCTACACCTTC.

The V gene is TRBV4-1, the J gene TRBJ2-1, with 12 bases aligning to TRBD2. J lost 2 bases, V lost 1 base, and 3 bases had no gene match. The CDR3 contains 17 residues. The germline gives CDR1 MGHRA, CDR2 YSYEKL. CDR3 bases: TGCGCCAGCAGCCAAGGGTCTAGCGGGGGGGCCTACAATGAGCAGTTCTTC. Translating it yields CASSQGSSGGAYNEQFF.

The chain has TRBV7-8 and TRBJ2-5, with D maybe TRBD1 (5 bases). The V and J ends lost 1 base and 4 bases respectively, with 13 bases between them. Looked up from germline, CDR1 is SGHVS and CDR2 is FQNEAQ. CDR3 size: 15 residues. The CDR3 sequence is CASSLDRIGAETQYF. As DNA, the CDR3 is TGTGCCAGCAGCTTAGATAGGATAGGGGCAGAGACCCAGTACTTC.

The genes are TRBV6-5 and TRBJ1-5; D unresolved. Germline-derived CDR1 and CDR2 are MNHEY and SVGAGI. Trimming stripped 0 bases from V and 7 bases from J, with 7 bases between. The CDR3 consists of 13 residues. CDR3 sequence (DNA): TGTGCCAGCAGTTACTCGTCTCGGCAGCCCCAGCATTTT. Its translation: CASSYSSRQPQHF.

V is TRBV14 and J is TRBJ1-1; D is ambiguous. Germline V lookup: CDR1 SGHDN, CDR2 FVKESK. The CDR3 covers 15 residues. Trimming cost V 1 base and J 7 bases, with 16 bases left between them. CDR3 protein: CASSQALTTRSEAFF. The CDR3 region has the DNA TGTGCCAGCAGCCAAGCCCTGACGACTAGGAGTGAAGCTTTCTTT.